This T cell receptor (beta chain) was sequenced for a study of neurological immune-mediated disorders. Findings of the study overall: No expanded-clone CDR3 amino acid sequence recurred across subjects, suggesting private TCR-beta repertoires.

Synthesis of cDNA used 5'RACE (with 10-nucleotide random UMIs). Over 160 million TCR-beta sequences from 15-18 subjects were obtained in each sequencing run. Via MiXCR, TCRdb re-called the 5' RACE reads, giving one row per CDR3 protein. The data hold 50,000 to 75,000 distinct CDR3 sequences, with approximately 4.2% observed a single time. This clonotype was observed many times. The antigen remains unidentified. Libraries used 2 million unsorted PBMCs kept frozen in RNAlater. This CDR3 has 14 residues. Per germline, CDR1 SGHTA and CDR2 FQGNSA. V was pared by 3 bases and J by 7 bases, with 12 bases between.

Sequencing used PBMCs. This chain joins TRBV7-2 and TRBJ1-4; D may be TRBD1 (5 bases). This TCR was recovered from a man aged 50-59 years with multiple sclerosis. CDR3 coding DNA: TGTGCCAGCAGCTTCGGGCCGAGGGGTGAAAAACTGTTTTTT. As protein: CASSFGPRGEKLFF.